One sample yielded the 18 T cell receptor beta chains listed below, sequenced in a study of cytomegalovirus exposure and HLA in healthy donors. Primers: 60 Vbeta forward and 13 Jbeta reverse. Assay used: immunoSEQ multiplex PCR; TCRdb lists only in-frame clones, some missing. The repertoire holds about 130,000 clones, about 80% seen once, with about 2.6% in the top ten. Material for sequencing was PBMCs. The origin of the receptors is a man younger than 40 in good health and CMV-seronegative.

The V call is TRBV5-1, the J call TRBJ1-2, with a possible D match to TRBD1 (5 bases). V was shortened by 7 bases and J by 2 bases, with 9 bases between the two germline ends. The CDR3 is 12 amino acids. The germline V gene has CDR1 SGHRS and CDR2 YFSETQ. The CDR3 DNA sequence: TGCGCCAGCGGGGGGGAGAACTATGGCTACACCTTC. Its translation is CASGGENYGYTF. Drawing the rest from reference TRBV5-1 and TRBJ1-2, the complete variable domain is KAGVTQTPRYLIKTRGQQVTLSCSPISGHRSVSWYQQTPGQGLQFLFEYFSETQRNKGNFPGRFSGRQFSNSRSEMNVSTLELGDSALYLCASGGENYGYTFGSGTRLTVV.

This chain uses TRBV19 with TRBJ1-1, with no clear D. Trimming stripped 5 bases from V and 2 bases from J, with 12 bases between. The length of the CDR3 is 14 residues. Germline-derived CDR1 and CDR2 are LNHDA and SQIVND (reference sequence). This chain's CDR3 is CASSSHSGNTEAFF. Here the CDR3 DNA reads TGTGCCAGTAGTTCCCATTCGGGAAACACTGAAGCTTTCTTT.

The genes are TRBV14 and TRBJ2-1, with 7 bases lining up with TRBD1. Trimming removed 1 base from V and 0 bases from J; junction bases left unmatched: 3. Germline assignment: CDR1 SGHDN and CDR2 FVKESK. The CDR3 is 16 amino acids. The CDR3 nucleotides read TGTGCCAGCAGCCAAGTCGCAGGGGGCTCCTACAATGAGCAGTTCTTC. This encodes CASSQVAGGSYNEQFF.

This chain connects TRBV5-4 to TRBJ2-1, with D unresolved. Deletions cut 0 bases from V and 0 bases from J, with 10 bases between. Germline assignment: CDR1 SGHNT and CDR2 YYREEE (reference sequence). The CDR3 covers 16 residues. CDR3 sequence reads: CASSLAAERSYNEQFF. CDR3 bases: TGTGCCAGCAGCTTGGCCGCCGAGCGCTCCTACAATGAGCAGTTCTTC.

V usage is TRBV5-4 and J usage is TRBJ2-7; the D gene is possibly TRBD1 (6 bases). Trimming shortened V by 0 bases and J by 2 bases, and 9 bases separated the two germline ends. The CDR3 length is 14 residues. The V gene's germline CDR1 is SGHNT and CDR2 YYREEE (reference sequence). The DNA of the CDR3 is TGTGCCAGCAGCTTGGGGGGGCGCCCCTACGAGCAGTACTTC. Protein sequence: CASSLGGRPYEQYF.

This clone showed up just once. V and J are TRBV15 and TRBJ1-2; D unresolved. The CDR3 covers 13 residues. V was cut by 0 bases and J by 2 bases, with 4 bases left in between. Germline V lookup: CDR1 LNHNV, CDR2 YYDKDF (reference sequence). The CDR3 nucleotides are TGTGCCACCAGCAGAGACAGAAACTATGGCTACACCTTC. The encoded protein is CATSRDRNYGYTF. Looking up the rest from reference TRBV15 and TRBJ1-2 gives the full variable domain: DAMVIQNPRYQVTQFGKPVTLSCSQTLNHNVMYWYQQKSSQAPKLLFHYYDKDFNNEADTPDNFQSRRPNTSFCFLDIRSPGLGDTAMYLCATSRDRNYGYTFGSGTRLTVV.

The V call is TRBV10-2, the J call TRBJ2-7, with 12 bases that match TRBD2. The CDR3 consists of 15 residues. Germline assignment: CDR1 WSHSY and CDR2 SAAADI. V lost 6 bases, J lost 4 bases, and 7 bases stayed unmatched. The CDR3 is CASSQTSGSGYEQYF. CDR3 sequence (DNA): TGCGCCAGCAGCCAGACTAGCGGGAGTGGGTACGAGCAGTACTTC.

There are a few counts of this clone. This sequence joins TRBV5-3 and TRBJ1-4; TRBD1 matches at 11 bases. TRBV5-3 is reported as an ORF; its role is uncertain. The CDR3 sequence is 13 residues long. V dropped 6 bases and J dropped 8; count of bases not matched to a gene: 3. The DNA for the CDR3 is TGTGCCAGAACCCGGGACAGGGGGGAAAAACTGTTTTTT. Amino acids: CARTRDRGEKLFF.

This clone was found once. The chain links TRBV6-5 to TRBJ2-7, with 12 bases aligning to TRBD2. The trim removed 4 bases at V and 3 bases at J, leaving 7 bases unmatched. The CDR3 is 16 amino acids. Germline CDR1 is MNHEY and CDR2 is SVGAGI. The chain's CDR3 is CASSSPSGRALYEQYF. The CDR3 DNA is TGTGCCAGCAGTTCACCTAGCGGGAGGGCCCTCTACGAGCAGTACTTC.

The chain employs TRBV27 and TRBJ1-2; 8 nucleotides agree with TRBD1. J was trimmed by 4 bases and V by 6 bases; bases with no gene match: 4. Germline loops: CDR1 MNHEY, CDR2 SMNVEV (reference sequence). This CDR3 has 13 residues. DNA for the CDR3: TGTGCCAGCAGGCCACAGGGGGTCTATGGCTACACCTTC. This gives the protein CASRPQGVYGYTF.

The chain carries TRBV10-1 and TRBJ1-1; perhaps TRBD1 as D (5 bases). Germline loops: CDR1 WNHNN, CDR2 SYGVQD (reference sequence). V was cut by 9 bases and J by 3 bases, with 17 bases left in between. This CDR3 is built from 14 residues. For the CDR3, the DNA is TGCGCCAGTAAAGAAGCCAGGGAGGACACTGAAGCTTTCTTT. Translated, it gives CASKEAREDTEAFF.

The J gene is TRBJ2-7, the V gene TRBV9; D unresolved. The V end was cut by 0 bases, the J end by 2 bases, with 6 bases between. CDR1 and CDR2 from the germline V gene are SGDLS and YYNGEE. CDR3 length equals 13 residues. The CDR3 region is CASSVGQTYEQYF. The CDR3 bases are TGTGCCAGCAGCGTAGGTCAGACCTACGAGCAGTACTTC.

Only a few counts were recorded for this clone. This chain links TRBV9 with TRBJ2-3; TRBD2 matches 11 bases. Germline V gives CDR1 SGDLS, CDR2 YYNGEE. The CDR3 is made up of 16 amino acids. Trimming at V came to 3 bases and at J to 5 bases, leaving 8 bases not matched to a gene. CDR3 protein: CASSDRLAGGVDTQYF. Written as DNA, the CDR3 is TGTGCCAGCAGCGATCGATTAGCGGGAGGGGTAGATACGCAGTATTTT.

Written as DNA, the CDR3 is TGTGCCAGCAGCTTACTACAGAACTATGGCTACACCTTC. Its protein is CASSLLQNYGYTF. The rearrangement joins TRBV7-9 to TRBJ1-2; D gene uncertain. The V end was cut by 2 bases, the J end by 2 bases, with 6 bases between. Germline-derived CDR1 and CDR2 are SEHNR and FQNEAQ (reference sequence). This CDR3 is 13 amino acids long.

The V gene is TRBV10-3, the J gene TRBJ2-3, with D unresolved. This CDR3 spans 14 amino acids. CDR1 ENHRY and CDR2 SYGVKD come from the germline V gene. Trimming removed 2 bases at V and 4 bases at J, with 10 bases between. The CDR3 bases are TGTGCCATCAGTGAGGATAGTGCACCAGATACGCAGTATTTT. It is translated as CAISEDSAPDTQYF.

CDR3 DNA sequence: TGTGCCAGCAGTGAACGGACTAGCGGGGGCACAGATACGCAGTATTTT. This encodes CASSERTSGGTDTQYF. The rearrangement links TRBV25-1 to TRBJ2-3, with 12 bases identical to TRBD2. J lost 1 base, V lost 2 bases, and 1 base had no gene match. The length of the CDR3 is 16 residues. Per the germline V gene, CDR1 is MGHDK and CDR2 is SYGVNS.

This clone was counted a single time. The chain is built from TRBV7-2 and TRBJ2-5, with 10 bases that match TRBD2. The CDR3 extends over 16 amino acids. In germline, CDR1 is SGHTA, CDR2 FQGNSA. V lost 2 bases and J lost 3; bases outside the gene matches: 6. The CDR3 nucleotides read TGTGCCAGCAGCTTATTTGTTCTAGCGGGAGAAGAGACCCAGTACTTC. Protein product: CASSLFVLAGEETQYF. The full variable domain, with the rest looked up from reference TRBV7-2 and TRBJ2-5, is GAGVSQSPSNKVTEKGKDVELRCDPISGHTALYWYRQSLGQGLEFLIYFQGNSAPDKSGLPSDRFSAERTGGSVSTLTIQRTQQEDSAVYLCASSLFVLAGEETQYFGPGTRLLVL.

The chain has TRBV18 and TRBJ2-7; 10 positions match TRBD1. CDR1 is KGHSH and CDR2 is LQKENI in the germline V gene. V was pared by 4 bases and J by 2 bases, with 8 bases of the junction left unmatched. This CDR3 region has 16 residues. CDR3 in DNA: TGTGCCAGCTCACGAGACTCCGGGACAGGGGCCTACGAGCAGTACTTC. Amino acids: CASSRDSGTGAYEQYF.